The next 29 T cell receptor beta chains were all read from a single sample in a study of OX40 agonist ivuxolimab in advanced cancers. Repertoires were generated with immunoSEQ multiplex PCR, while TCRdb's copy carries only in-frame clones and drops some. The sample shows roughly 70,000 clones, 88% of them seen only once. The material sequenced was CD4+ or CD8+ T cells sorted from blood, taken in a trial of the OX40 agonist ivuxolimab. All receptors come from an adult with an advanced solid tumor such as melanoma, head and neck, liver or kidney cancer.

This chain connects TRBV5-4 to TRBJ2-2; perhaps TRBD2 as D (6 bases). The CDR3 length is 14 residues. Germline V lookup: CDR1 SGHNT, CDR2 YYREEE (reference sequence). Trimming removed 5 bases from V and 6 bases from J, with 14 bases in between. The DNA for the CDR3 is TGTGCCAGCAGGGAGACTAGGGGTCCCGGGGAGCTGTTTTTT. Translated, it gives CASRETRGPGELFF.

The rearrangement links TRBV18 to TRBJ1-4; D not resolved. Germline loops: CDR1 KGHSH, CDR2 LQKENI. V was shortened by 2 bases and J by 4 bases, with 14 bases between the two germline ends. The CDR3 runs 16 residues. Here the CDR3 reads CASSPGPRRFNEKLFF. In DNA form, the CDR3 reads TGTGCCAGCTCACCAGGCCCGAGGAGGTTTAATGAAAAACTGTTTTTT.

This chain joins TRBV6-1 and TRBJ2-3, with 12 bases matching TRBD2. This CDR3 spans 18 amino acids. V shed 0 bases, J shed 3 bases, and the junction held 7 bases outside the gene matches. Germline loops: CDR1 MNHNS, CDR2 SASEGT. The CDR3 is CASSEASGLAGRTDTQYF. The DNA of the CDR3 is TGTGCCAGCAGTGAAGCGAGCGGACTAGCGGGAAGAACAGATACGCAGTATTTT.

The rearrangement joins TRBV15 to TRBJ1-5, with D possibly being TRBD1 (5 bases). CDR1 is LNHNV, CDR2 YYDKDF, per germline (reference sequence). V lost 0 bases to trimming and J lost 1 base, with 10 bases between them. The CDR3 sequence is 16 residues long. CDR3 region: CATSRDQGRSNQPQHF. Written as DNA, the CDR3 is TGTGCCACCAGCAGAGATCAGGGAAGAAGCAATCAGCCCCAGCATTTT.

The V call is TRBV5-4, the J call TRBJ1-4, with a possible D match to TRBD1 (6 bases). The germline CDR1 and CDR2 sequences are SGHNT and YYREEE (reference sequence). CDR3 length: 13 amino acids. V gave up 4 bases and J gave up 6 bases, with 10 bases separating them. CDR3 region: CASSLYRDEKLFF. CDR3 DNA sequence: TGTGCCAGCAGCCTATACAGGGATGAAAAACTGTTTTTT. Supplemented by reference TRBV5-4 and TRBJ1-4, the full variable domain reads ETGVTQSPTHLIKTRGQQVTLRCSSQSGHNTVSWYQQALGQGPQFIFQYYREEENGRGNFPPRFSGLQFPNYSSELNVNALELDDSALYLCASSLYRDEKLFFGSGTQLSVL.

The chain carries TRBV11-2 and TRBJ2-2; D might be TRBD1 or TRBD2, each matching 5 bases. The CDR3 contains 15 residues. V shed 5 bases and J shed 4 bases, with 14 bases lying between them. From germline, CDR1 is SGHAT and CDR2 FQNNGV. The CDR3 nucleotides are TGTGCCAGCAGCCCGGACACACGGGGCACCGGGGAGCTGTTTTTT. Its translation: CASSPDTRGTGELFF.

This chain uses TRBV5-4 with TRBJ1-2; D is possibly TRBD1 (5 bases). This CDR3 contains 13 residues. Germline CDR1 SGHNT, CDR2 YYREEE (reference sequence). V was trimmed by 2 bases and J by 8 bases, leaving 13 bases between them. CDR3 sequence: CASSFAGRLGYTF. DNA of the CDR3: TGTGCCAGCAGCTTTGCAGGGCGGCTAGGCTACACCTTC.

V is TRBV19 and J is TRBJ2-7; D may be TRBD1 (5 bases). The CDR3 consists of 13 residues. Germline CDR1 is LNHDA and CDR2 is SQIVND (reference sequence). The ends were cut back, 6 bases at V and 1 base at J, with 10 bases in the middle. The CDR3 reads CASSETASYEQYF. CDR3 sequence (DNA): TGTGCCAGTAGCGAGACAGCGTCCTACGAGCAGTACTTC.

The chain links TRBV9 to TRBJ2-5; possible D gene TRBD1, 6 bases. Germline CDR1 reads SGDLS; CDR2 reads YYNGEE. Trimming shortened V by 0 bases and J by 3 bases, and 12 bases separated the two germline ends. The CDR3 is 15 amino acids. The DNA for the CDR3 is TGTGCCAGCAGCGTAGCGGGACGGACAGAAGAGACCCAGTACTTC. Protein: CASSVAGRTEETQYF.

This chain uses TRBV7-9 with TRBJ2-3; TRBD2 agrees at 8 bases. The germline V gene encodes CDR1 SEHNR and CDR2 FQNEAQ (reference sequence). V dropped 5 bases and J dropped 5; count of bases not matched to a gene: 3. The CDR3 is made up of 13 amino acids. The CDR3 coding sequence is TGTGCCAGCAGCCGGACTAGCCTAGATACGCAGTATTTT. This gives the protein CASSRTSLDTQYF.

The V and J genes are TRBV19 and TRBJ2-5, with D hard to call. Per the germline V gene, CDR1 is LNHDA and CDR2 is SQIVND (reference sequence). The CDR3 consists of 14 residues. Trimming removed 5 bases at V and 4 bases at J, with 14 bases between. The CDR3 loop reads CASSPLSYGETQYF. The CDR3 nucleotides read TGTGCCAGTAGTCCCCTCTCGTATGGAGAGACCCAGTACTTC.

This clone is a singleton in its sample. The J gene is TRBJ2-3, the V gene TRBV10-1; D may be TRBD1 (5 bases). V gave up 0 bases and J gave up 9 bases, with 10 bases separating them. CDR1 WNHNN and CDR2 SYGVQD come from the germline V gene (reference sequence). The CDR3 length is 13 residues. The CDR3 nucleotides are TGCGCCAGCAGTGAGTCCACAAAGGGGACGCAGTATTTT. It translates to CASSESTKGTQYF.

The rearrangement links TRBV28 to TRBJ2-7; D unclear. The V end was cut by 7 bases, the J end by 2 bases, with 12 bases between. This CDR3 is built from 13 residues. Germline V gene lookup returns CDR1 MDHEN and CDR2 SYDVKM. CDR3 sequence: CASKGRATYEQYF. The CDR3 nucleotides are TGTGCCAGCAAAGGACGGGCCACCTACGAGCAGTACTTC. The whole variable domain, filled in from reference TRBV28 and TRBJ2-7, reads DVKVTQSSRYLVKRTGEKVFLECVQDMDHENMFWYRQDPGLGLRLIYFSYDVKMKEKGDIPEGYSVSREKKERFSLILESASTNQTSMYLCASKGRATYEQYFGPGTRLTVT.

The gene calls are TRBV15 and TRBJ2-2; D is uncertain. Germline assignment: CDR1 LNHNV and CDR2 YYDKDF (reference sequence). This CDR3 is built from 14 residues. V lost 0 bases to trimming and J lost 2 bases, with 4 bases between them. The CDR3 reads CATSRDLNTGELFF. DNA of the CDR3: TGTGCCACCAGCAGAGATCTTAACACCGGGGAGCTGTTTTTT.

The chain couples TRBV29-1 to TRBJ2-5, with TRBD2 matching 7 bases. Losses at the gene ends were 3 bases for V and 3 bases for J; bases not matched to a gene: 7. CDR3 length: 14 amino acids. Germline V gives CDR1 SQVTM, CDR2 ANQGSEA. In DNA, the CDR3 is TGCAGCGTTGAGAAGCGGGGAGGGAAAGAGACCCAGTACTTC. Protein: CSVEKRGGKETQYF. Based on the CDR3 plus reference TRBV29-1 and TRBJ2-5, the full variable domain is SAVISQKPSRDICQRGTSLTIQCQVDSQVTMMFWYRQQPGQSLTLIATANQGSEATYESGFVIDKFPISRPNLTFSTLTVSNMSPEDSSIYLCSVEKRGGKETQYFGPGTRLLVL.

The chain has TRBV18 and TRBJ1-4, with D possibly being TRBD1 (6 bases). Trimming took off 3 bases at V and 5 bases at J, with 13 bases between the two ends. CDR3 size: 15 residues. The germline CDR1 and CDR2 sequences are KGHSH and LQKENI. The chain's CDR3 is CASSPSGVGNEKLFF. Here the CDR3 DNA reads TGTGCCAGCTCACCGTCAGGGGTGGGAAATGAAAAACTGTTTTTT.

V gene TRBV5-6 combines with J gene TRBJ2-7; no clear D gene. Germline CDR1 and CDR2: SGHDT and YYEEEE. V lost 4 bases to trimming and J lost 2 bases, with 10 bases between them. This CDR3 has 13 residues. CDR3 in DNA: TGTGCCAGCAGCAAACAGCTGACCTACGAGCAGTACTTC. Translated, it gives CASSKQLTYEQYF. Supplemented by reference TRBV5-6 and TRBJ2-7, the full variable domain reads DAGVTQSPTHLIKTRGQQVTLRCSPKSGHDTVSWYQQALGQGPQFIFQYYEEEERQRGNFPDRFSGHQFPNYSSELNVNALLLGDSALYLCASSKQLTYEQYFGPGTRLTVT.

This rearrangement joins TRBV10-3 to TRBJ1-1; D gene uncertain. The V end lost 2 bases, the J end lost 1 base, and 8 bases lay between the germline ends. There are 14 residues in the CDR3. Germline V CDR1 and CDR2: ENHRY, SYGVKD. The CDR3 nucleotides are TGTGCCATCAGTGAGCCAATTCCGAACACTGAAGCTTTCTTT. This translates into CAISEPIPNTEAFF.

This sequence joins TRBV18 and TRBJ1-1; no firm D call. Germline CDR1 and CDR2: KGHSH and LQKENI. The CDR3 consists of 13 residues. Trimming stripped 1 base from V and 2 bases from J, with 5 bases between. The CDR3 loop is CASSPLLNTEAFF. CDR3 sequence (DNA): TGTGCCAGCTCACCACTGCTCAACACTGAAGCTTTCTTT.

This chain links TRBV27 with TRBJ1-2; tentatively, D is TRBD1 (5 bases). Germline lookup yields CDR1 MNHEY and CDR2 SMNVEV (reference sequence). The CDR3 contains 15 residues. Trimming took off 4 bases at V and 7 bases at J, with 19 bases between the two ends. CDR3 DNA: TGTGCCAGCAGTTCTCTAGGCGGGGGGTACGGTGGCTACACCTTC. Translating it yields CASSSLGGGYGGYTF.

The chain combines TRBV5-1 with TRBJ1-1; TRBD1 is a possible D gene (5 bases). The CDR3 runs 15 residues. From germline, CDR1 is SGHRS and CDR2 YFSETQ. Trimming cost V 0 bases and J 1 base, with 10 bases left between them. The CDR3 DNA sequence: TGCGCCAGCAGCTTGGCCCAGGGCCCGAACACTGAAGCTTTCTTT. Its translation is CASSLAQGPNTEAFF.

The chain is built from TRBV19 and TRBJ1-5; 9 bases are a match to TRBD1. Germline values: CDR1 LNHDA, CDR2 SQIVND (reference sequence). The CDR3 loop spans 16 amino acids. The trim removed 5 bases at V and 0 bases at J, leaving 5 bases unmatched. DNA of the CDR3: TGTGCCAGTAGTGCCTCGGACAGGGGTAGCAATCAGCCCCAGCATTTT. Encoded protein: CASSASDRGSNQPQHF.

The chain is built from TRBV9 and TRBJ2-3, with D uncertain. Germline lookup yields CDR1 SGDLS and CDR2 YYNGEE. The V and J ends lost 2 bases and 4 bases respectively, with 8 bases between them. CDR3 size: 13 residues. CDR3 residues: CASSVGSPDTQYF. In DNA, the CDR3 is TGTGCCAGCAGCGTGGGGTCCCCAGATACGCAGTATTTT.

This clone was seen only a few times. This sequence joins TRBV27 and TRBJ2-2; 7 bases align to TRBD1. The CDR3 length is 17 residues. The germline V gene has CDR1 MNHEY and CDR2 SMNVEV (reference sequence). J was trimmed by 7 bases and V by 3 bases; bases with no gene match: 14. The CDR3: CASSFGPDRAGGGELFF. As DNA, the CDR3 is TGTGCCAGCAGTTTCGGGCCCGACAGGGCCGGTGGCGGGGAGCTGTTTTTT.

The V and J genes are TRBV2 and TRBJ2-7; 12 bases fit TRBD2. This CDR3 contains 16 residues. Trimming cost V 5 bases and J 3 bases; bases outside gene matches: 8. Germline assignment: CDR1 SNHLY and CDR2 FYNNEI. The CDR3, as DNA: TGTGCCAGCAGTTCCGGACTAGCGGGATTTCTCTACGAGCAGTACTTC. Amino acid sequence: CASSSGLAGFLYEQYF. The full variable domain, in which reference TRBV2 and TRBJ2-7 provide the parts outside the CDR3, is EPEVTQTPSHQVTQMGQEVILRCVPISNHLYFYWYRQILGQKVEFLVSFYNNEISEKSEIFDDQFSVERPDGSNFTLKIRSTKLEDSAMYFCASSSGLAGFLYEQYFGPGTRLTVT.

In this sample, this clone turned up once. This chain uses TRBV5-5 with TRBJ2-5, with 8 bases aligning to TRBD1. The closer fit of TRBJ2-7 to the DNA end suggests the J call may be wrong. CDR3 length: 15 residues. Germline V gene lookup returns CDR1 SGHKS and CDR2 YYEKEE (reference sequence). In DNA form, the CDR3 reads TGTGCCAGCAGCTTGGCTGGACAGGGAATGGACGAGCAGTACTTC. This gives the protein CASSLAGQGMDEQYF.

The J gene is TRBJ1-1, the V gene TRBV5-1; 8 bases align to TRBD1. The CDR3 loop spans 13 amino acids. V lost 4 bases, J lost 8 bases, and 7 bases stayed unmatched. Germline assignment: CDR1 SGHRS and CDR2 YFSETQ. The DNA for the CDR3 is TGCGCCAGCAGCGTGGACAGGGCTTGGGAAGCTTTCTTT. Its protein is CASSVDRAWEAFF. The full variable domain, its missing parts supplied by reference TRBV5-1 and TRBJ1-1, is KAGVTQTPRYLIKTRGQQVTLSCSPISGHRSVSWYQQTPGQGLQFLFEYFSETQRNKGNFPGRFSGRQFSNSRSEMNVSTLELGDSALYLCASSVDRAWEAFFGQGTRLTVV.

The V gene is TRBV6-6, the J gene TRBJ2-1, with 14 bases lining up with TRBD2. This CDR3 comprises 15 residues. The trim removed 6 bases at V and 9 bases at J, leaving 7 bases unmatched. Per germline, CDR1 MNHNY and CDR2 SVGAGI (reference sequence). The CDR3 reads CASRLTGTSGSEQFF. The CDR3 nucleotides are TGTGCCAGCAGACTAACCGGGACTAGCGGGAGTGAGCAGTTCTTC.

This clone was seen once. J is TRBJ1-5 and V is TRBV18; 10 nucleotides agree with TRBD1. The CDR3 consists of 16 residues. Germline-derived CDR1 and CDR2 are KGHSH and LQKENI. With V trimmed by 4 bases and J by 0 bases, 3 bases remained unmatched. CDR3 sequence (DNA): TGTGCCAGCTCACAGGGACAGGGGATTAGCAATCAGCCCCAGCATTTT. It encodes CASSQGQGISNQPQHF.